One sample yielded the 9 T cell receptor beta chains listed below, sequenced in a study of regulatory T cells in long-lasting Graves disease. Time point indicated: newly diagnosed GD, antithyroid drugs for less than 3 months. PBMC-extracted RNA yielded the TCR library. Arm-PCR of CDR3 regions with iRepertoire HTBI primers generated TCR beta libraries. TCRdb reanalysed the multiplex PCR reads using MiXCR and keeps one entry per CDR3 protein. The sample shows some 500,000 distinct CDR3 sequences, 16% of them seen only once. The data were also submitted as part of a second study, on T cells in Graves' hyperthyroidism and ophthalmopathy.

Here the sequenced sample was peripheral blood mononuclear cells (PBMCs), taken at new diagnosis, from a patient treated with antithyroid drugs. These TCRs come from a woman aged 35 to 60 with Graves disease.

This clonotype has a handful of counts. This may be a read error, as it is one base from a much larger clone. This chain connects TRBV20-1 to TRBJ2-3, with D maybe TRBD2 (7 bases). This CDR3 is built from 15 residues. Germline loops: CDR1 DFQATT, CDR2 SNEGSKA (reference sequence). The CDR3 protein is CGAREGGEGTDTQYF. For the CDR3, the DNA is TGCGGTGCTAGGGAGGGGGGGGAAGGCACAGATACGCAGTATTTT.

This clonotype was recorded a few times. The chain recombines TRBV30 with TRBJ1-5; 7 bases map to TRBD1. V lost 2 bases, J lost 4 bases, and 11 bases stayed unmatched. The CDR3 is 16 residues long. From germline, CDR1 is GTSNPN and CDR2 SVGIG (reference sequence). In DNA form, the CDR3 reads TGTGCCTGGAGTAGAGAATCCGGGACAGATAATCAGCCCCAGCATTTT. The encoded protein is CAWSRESGTDNQPQHF.

This clonotype was observed at least ten times. The gene calls are TRBV7-9 and TRBJ2-3; 8 bases align to TRBD2. Germline assignment: CDR1 SEHNR and CDR2 FQNEAQ (reference sequence). CDR3 length equals 15 residues. The V segment lost 9 bases and the J segment 2 bases; nucleotides outside the gene matches: 10. The CDR3 loop is CASTRGGGYTDTQYF. The DNA of the CDR3 is TGTGCCAGTACCAGGGGCGGGGGGTACACAGATACGCAGTATTTT.

This clonotype was detected only a few times. The CDR3 nucleotides read TGTGCCAGCACGAGTGGGTATAGCGGGGGACAGACCCAGTACTTC. Residues: CASTSGYSGGQTQYF. The chain uses TRBV6-1 and TRBJ2-5; 9 nucleotides align to TRBD2. Trimming cost V 7 bases and J 6 bases; bases outside gene matches: 12. Germline assignment: CDR1 MNHNS and CDR2 SASEGT. CDR3 size: 15 residues.

At least ten counts were recorded for this clonotype. The V and J genes are TRBV30 and TRBJ2-5; D gene ambiguous. V lost 0 bases and J 13 bases, leaving 15 bases between the germline ends. Germline V gene data show CDR1 as GTSNPN and CDR2 as SVGIG (reference sequence). The CDR3 runs 12 residues. CDR3 DNA sequence: TGTGCCTGGAGTGTACTTTCGCTGTCCCTGTACTTC. Amino acids: CAWSVLSLSLYF.

V is TRBV20-1 and J is TRBJ2-7; perhaps TRBD1 as D (6 bases). Germline V gene sequence: CDR1 DFQATT, CDR2 SNEGSKA (reference sequence). The CDR3 runs to 13 residues. The V end lost 5 bases, the J end lost 0 bases, and 11 bases lay between the germline ends. The CDR3 region has the DNA TGCAGTGCTCTCCGGGACAACTCCTACGAGCAGTACTTC. Translation gives CSALRDNSYEQYF.

This clonotype has just a few counts. V usage is TRBV3-1 and J usage is TRBJ1-2; perhaps TRBD1 as D (6 bases). Trimming stripped 2 bases from V and 6 bases from J, with 10 bases between. Germline V lookup: CDR1 LGHDT, CDR2 YNNKEL (reference sequence). This CDR3 comprises 13 residues. The DNA for the CDR3 is TGTGCCAGCAGCCAACGACAGGAGGATGGCTACACCTTC. Its translation is CASSQRQEDGYTF.

This clonotype was recorded at least ten times. The chain carries TRBV12-3 or TRBV12-4 and TRBJ1-5; possibly TRBD1 for D (5 bases). This CDR3 contains 12 residues. The V and J ends lost 6 bases and 5 bases respectively, with 8 bases between them. The CDR3 DNA is TGTGCCAGCAGCCTAGGGGATCAGCCCCAGCATTTT. This sequence encodes CASSLGDQPQHF.

The chain joins TRBV11-2 to TRBJ2-4; D gene ambiguous. Trimming shortened V by 1 base and J by 1 base, and 5 bases separated the two germline ends. Germline CDR1 SGHAT, CDR2 FQNNGV. The CDR3 contains 14 residues. Here the CDR3 DNA reads TGTGCCAGCAGCTTAGTGGGCGCCAAAAACATTCAGTACTTC. This sequence encodes CASSLVGAKNIQYF.